This T cell receptor (beta chain) stems from a study of early T cells in non-severe SARS-CoV-2 infection. CDR1 is SEHNR, CDR2 FQNEAQ, per germline (reference sequence). V lost 0 bases and J 10 bases, leaving 13 bases between the germline ends. The length of the CDR3 is 14 residues. Individual cDNA molecules carried attached unique molecular identifiers. TCRdb called the 5' RACE reads again in MiXCR, with one record for every CDR3 protein. The repertoire holds about 59,000 distinct CDR3 sequences, roughly 13% seen once, with roughly 9.3% in the top ten. This material consisted of whole blood, taken at baseline. This clonotype was sampled from an adult who was a healthcare worker with PCR-confirmed SARS-CoV-2 infection or an uninfected control (not recorded which). The chain couples TRBV7-9 to TRBJ2-1, with a possible D match to TRBD1 (6 bases). CDR3 nucleotides: TGTGCCAGCAGCTTAGCCCTTAGGGACATCGAGCAGTTCTTC. It specifies CASSLALRDIEQFF. The full variable domain, its missing parts supplied by reference TRBV7-9 and TRBJ2-1, is DTGVSQNPRHKITKRGQNVTFRCDPISEHNRLYWYRQTLGQGPEFLTYFQNEAQLEKSRLLSDRFSAERPKGSFSTLEIQRTEQGDSAMYLCASSLALRDIEQFFGPGTRLTVL.